This T cell receptor (beta chain) is drawn from a study of shared clonotypes between healthy human individuals. Study findings and constraints: Only a few donors were included, so the genetic and exposure-history diversity represented was limited. Sharing across four donors was highest in naive CD4 (around 5%) and lowest in memory CD8 (around 0.4%).

Study donors comprised healthy, HIV-negative adults devoid of recent acute infection or vaccination. CDR1 and CDR2 from the germline V gene are SEHNR and FQNEAQ (reference sequence). V gave up 5 bases and J gave up 4 bases; unmatched junction bases: 11. CDR3 length: 16 amino acids. About this clone: Its antigen is undetermined. Different DNA sequences within this sample yield the same CDR3.

The deep-level immunoSEQ assay was used. The assay was immunoSEQ multiplex PCR, and TCRdb's table has in-frame clones only and misses some. The profile covers approximately 100,000 clones, with about 67% appearing a single time and more than 20% taken by the ten largest. Sequencing input: memory CD8+ T cells sorted from blood. As for subset: CD45RO+ cells pooled with CCR7-negative TemRA cells. This sequence was found in a woman aged 25-40 years in good health. This chain joins TRBV7-9 and TRBJ2-1; 7 bases are a match to TRBD2. CDR3 amino acids: CASSPRGGSSYNEQFF. For the CDR3, the DNA is TGTGCCAGCAGCCCGAGGGGCGGGAGTAGTTACAATGAGCAGTTCTTC. Drawing the rest from reference TRBV7-9 and TRBJ2-1, the complete variable domain is DTGVSQNPRHKITKRGQNVTFRCDPISEHNRLYWYRQTLGQGPEFLTYFQNEAQLEKSRLLSDRFSAERPKGSFSTLEIQRTEQGDSAMYLCASSPRGGSSYNEQFFGPGTRLTVL.